This TCR beta chain came from a study of cytomegalovirus exposure and HLA in healthy donors. CDR1 and CDR2 from the germline V gene are SQVTM and ANQGSEA. The trim removed 7 bases at V and 0 bases at J, leaving 12 bases unmatched. There are 16 residues in the CDR3. PCR was performed using 60 Vbeta and 13 Jbeta primers. Libraries were prepared by immunoSEQ multiplex PCR; TCRdb keeps only in-frame clonotypes and omits some of them. Found here are 110,000 or so clones, approximately 70% of them singletons; the top ten hold about 8.4%. Sequencing was performed on PBMCs. This TCR was recovered from a man in his forties in good health and CMV-seronegative. The genes are TRBV29-1 and TRBJ1-1; 9 bases agree with TRBD1. CDR3 DNA: TGCAGCGCCTTAGGACAGGGGATCAGTTTGAACACTGAAGCTTTCTTT. It encodes CSALGQGISLNTEAFF.